This T cell receptor (beta chain) emerged from a study of regulatory dendritic cells for organ transplantation. Study-level results: Naive CD4+ and CD8+ repertoires were highly diverse; memory CD8+ was most oligoclonal. Among resting subsets, memory CD8+ cells contained the most alloreactive clonotypes. Considerable individual heterogeneity was seen in alloreactive memory CD8+ T cells.

Trimming removed 1 base from V and 0 bases from J; junction bases left unmatched: 2. In germline, CDR1 is MGHDK, CDR2 SYGVNS. This CDR3 comprises 17 residues. Memory T cells were CD45RO+, naive were CD45RA+, sorted by FACS. A note on this clone: Antigen: not known.

Data came from immunoSEQ multiplex PCR; TCRdb stores just in-frame clones and leaves some out. The table shows 5,000 to 6,500 clones, with around two thirds occurring only once. The source is a human donor in good health. This chain joins TRBV25-1 and TRBJ2-1; TRBD2 matches at 11 bases. The source material was memory CD8+ T cells from blood. Subset specified: CD45RO+ memory T cells. CDR3 residues: CASSELGLAGSYNEQFF. Written as DNA, the CDR3 is TGTGCCAGCAGTGAATTAGGACTAGCGGGCTCCTACAATGAGCAGTTCTTC.